This record covers a single T cell receptor beta chain. Its target is unknown. The data were taken from a study of CD4 T cells in relation to SARS-CoV-2 and coronaviruses. CD4+ T cells from unexposed donors were obtained before the COVID-19 pandemic (2011-2018). CD4+ T cells were isolated from the cells after nine to eleven days of culture. The assay was immunoSEQ multiplex PCR, and TCRdb's table has in-frame clones only and misses some. The table records more than 15,000 clones, 79% of them present only once. The V gene's germline CDR1 is KGHSH and CDR2 LQKENI. This CDR3 spans 13 amino acids. Trimming took 2 bases from V and 3 from J, leaving 8 bases between them.

This chain connects TRBV18 to TRBJ2-7; D perhaps matches TRBD2 (5 bases). Sequenced sample: CD4+ T cells from PBMCs, cultured in vitro. The sequence was obtained from a human donor in good health. CDR3 sequence: CASSPAGHYEQYF. The DNA for the CDR3 is TGTGCCAGCTCACCAGCGGGTCACTACGAGCAGTACTTC.